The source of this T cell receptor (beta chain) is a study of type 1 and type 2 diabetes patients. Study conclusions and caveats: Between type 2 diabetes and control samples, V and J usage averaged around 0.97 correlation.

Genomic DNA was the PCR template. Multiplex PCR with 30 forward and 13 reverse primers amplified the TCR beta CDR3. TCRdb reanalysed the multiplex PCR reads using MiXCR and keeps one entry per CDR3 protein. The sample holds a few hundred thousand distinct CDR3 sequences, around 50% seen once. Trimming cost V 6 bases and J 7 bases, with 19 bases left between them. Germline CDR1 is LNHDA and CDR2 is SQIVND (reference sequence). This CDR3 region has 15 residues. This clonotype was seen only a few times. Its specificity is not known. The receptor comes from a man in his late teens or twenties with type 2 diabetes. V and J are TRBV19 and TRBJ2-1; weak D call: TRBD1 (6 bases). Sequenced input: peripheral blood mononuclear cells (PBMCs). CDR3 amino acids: CASRPQGLWDNEQFF. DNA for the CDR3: TGTGCCAGTAGGCCACAGGGATTATGGGATAATGAGCAGTTCTTC.